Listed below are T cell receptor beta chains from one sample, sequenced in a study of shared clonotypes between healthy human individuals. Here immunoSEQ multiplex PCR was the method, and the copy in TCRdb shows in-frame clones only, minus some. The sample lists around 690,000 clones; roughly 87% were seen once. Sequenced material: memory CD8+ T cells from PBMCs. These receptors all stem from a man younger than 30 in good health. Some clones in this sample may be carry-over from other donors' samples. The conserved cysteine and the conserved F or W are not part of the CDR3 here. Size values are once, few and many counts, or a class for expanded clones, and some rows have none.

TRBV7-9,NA,ASRPGTSGSYNEQF
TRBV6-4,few,ASSARTDTQY
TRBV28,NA,ASSPSGELF
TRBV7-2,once,ASSDRLGGGQPQH
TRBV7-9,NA,ASSPTSGSFYEQY
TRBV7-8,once,ASSPRLDGVRYT
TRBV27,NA,ASSLGQGEGTDTQY
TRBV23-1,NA,ASPRTGYMNTEAF
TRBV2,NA,ASSFPKTETYTGELF
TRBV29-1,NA,SDQGLGEQY
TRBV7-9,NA,ASSWDRAGNTIY
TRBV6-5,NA,ASWGGDEQY
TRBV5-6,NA,ASSNRGYEQY
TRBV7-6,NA,ASSLLAGRDTQY
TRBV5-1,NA,ASRAGGEQY
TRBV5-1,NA,ASSPKQGNAKNIQY
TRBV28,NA,ASSPILDRVSYEQY
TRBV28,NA,ASRTRVTYNEQF
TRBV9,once,ASSVNGDGGANVLT
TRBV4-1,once,ASSPRTDQETQY
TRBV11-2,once,ASSQDAPETQY
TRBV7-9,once,ASSFSIRTPGNTIY
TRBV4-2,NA,ASSQEMGLLGEQY
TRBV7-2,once,ASSLTRGANYGYT
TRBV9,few,ASSQPSGRYTGELF
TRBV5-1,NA,ASSPRGAGGPNTEAF
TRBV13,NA,ASSFFVQGPYEQY
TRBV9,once,ASSLTAGDRFTGELF
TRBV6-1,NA,ASSEDVGSGANVLT
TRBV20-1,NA,SASEYNEQF
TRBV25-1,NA,ASSAWTENYGYT
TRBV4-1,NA,ASSQIGIRNGYT
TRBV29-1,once,SVEHLRNSGSMCTDTQY
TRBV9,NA,ASSDPGLDTGELF
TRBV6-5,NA,ASSYSGQTGETQY
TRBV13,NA,ASRGAYEQY
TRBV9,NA,ASSVGRGTGANVLT
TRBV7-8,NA,ASTTPLWGASETQY
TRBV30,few,ACEGRGNQPQH
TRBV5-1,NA,ASSPDRAVGNTIY
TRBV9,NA,ASSVMSSSGSRSYNEQF
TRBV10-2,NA,ASQPREGPRTGELF
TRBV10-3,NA,AISEAGTSGKGEQF
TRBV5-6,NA,ASSPMGTGFGYT
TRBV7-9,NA,ASSLTSGLAETQY
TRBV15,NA,ATSSSQDYTGELF
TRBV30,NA,ACPTGTRPYEQY
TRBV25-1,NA,ASSEYRAGYEQY
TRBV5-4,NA,ATDGGMNTEAF
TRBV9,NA,ASSVGTGGNTIY